This TCR beta chain came from a study of shared clonotypes between healthy human individuals. Study-level results: The small donor group covered limited genetic and exposure diversity.

This clone has a single count. Its specificity is unknown. Cells designated naive CD8 were CD45RO-negative and were positively selected for CCR7, with terminally differentiated effector memory CD45RA+ cells excluded. The donor population consisted of healthy HIV-negative adults with no recent acute infections or vaccinations. TCRdb's copy holds only in-frame clones and misses some; the assay was immunoSEQ multiplex PCR. The data show more than 2 million clones, with over 85% seen just once and more than 0.95% held by the top ten. Germline V gene lookup returns CDR1 SGHAT and CDR2 FQNNGV. V lost 2 bases, J lost 8 bases, and 6 bases stayed unmatched. This CDR3 is built from 14 residues.

Specimen: naive CD8+ T cells sorted from blood. This chain uses TRBV11-2 with TRBJ2-1, with TRBD2 identical over 7 bases. This clonotype originated in a man between 18 and 29 years old in good health. The CDR3 region has the DNA TGTGCCAGCAGCTTATGGATCAGCGGGGATGAGCAGTTCTTC. Protein: CASSLWISGDEQFF.